This T cell receptor beta chain comes out of a study of CD8 T cells in Susac syndrome. V dropped 11 bases and J dropped 2 bases, with 16 bases sitting between them. Per germline, CDR1 MDHEN and CDR2 SYDVKM. The CDR3 runs to 13 residues. Random hexamers were used to reverse transcribe an amount of about 0.45 to 1 ug RNA. An immunoSEQ multiplex PCR amplified TCR beta CDR3 over 54 Vbeta and 13 Jbeta. MiXCR was run by TCRdb on the immunoSEQ multiplex PCR reads, yielding one entry per CDR3 protein. Seen here are some 120,000 distinct CDR3 sequences, about 95% observed once, and the top ten hold roughly 0.13%. TCR beta sequencing was performed on blood CD8+ and CD4+ T cells. The authors negatively isolated CD8+ and CD4+ T cells and FACS-enriched TEMRA cells.

The source is a human donor in good health. Sequenced sample: CD4+ T cells from PBMCs. The chain joins TRBV28 to TRBJ2-7; D possibly matches TRBD1 or TRBD2 (6 bases each). CDR3 residues: CAVGGTPTYEQYF. CDR3 bases: TGTGCCGTAGGGGGGACCCCCACCTACGAGCAGTACTTC.